The clone carrying this T cell receptor beta chain has at least ten counts. These data belong to a study of T cells in Graves' hyperthyroidism and ophthalmopathy. Thyroid ultrasound, orbital computed tomography, clinical symptoms, and serum thyroxine and TRAb underpinned diagnoses. CDR1 is GTSNPN, CDR2 SVGIG, per germline (reference sequence). Germline trimming cut 3 bases from V and 8 bases from J; bases unmatched to any gene: 2. This CDR3 comprises 13 residues. TCR beta CDR3 region amplification was performed from RNA transcripts. When the TCR CDR3 underwent first-round RT-PCR, the HTBI primer set was used. Via MiXCR, TCRdb re-called the multiplex PCR reads, giving one row per CDR3 protein. Seen here are a few hundred thousand distinct CDR3 sequences, approximately 15% observed once, and the top ten hold under 3.5%.

Sequenced input: blood. The clonotype comes from a woman aged 35 to 49 with Graves' ophthalmopathy. The V and J genes are TRBV30 and TRBJ1-6; 9 positions match TRBD1. This CDR3 is CAWRGQGDSPLHF. CDR3 coding DNA: TGTGCCTGGAGGGGACAGGGTGATTCACCCCTCCACTTT.